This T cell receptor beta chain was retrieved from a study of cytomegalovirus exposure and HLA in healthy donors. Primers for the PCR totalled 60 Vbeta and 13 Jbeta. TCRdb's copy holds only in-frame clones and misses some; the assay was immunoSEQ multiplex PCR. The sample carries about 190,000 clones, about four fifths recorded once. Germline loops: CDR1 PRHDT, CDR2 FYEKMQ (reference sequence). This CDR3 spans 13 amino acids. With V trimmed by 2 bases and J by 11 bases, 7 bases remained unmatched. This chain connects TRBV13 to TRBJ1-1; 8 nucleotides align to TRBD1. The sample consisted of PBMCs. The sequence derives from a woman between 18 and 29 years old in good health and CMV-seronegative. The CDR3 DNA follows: TGTGCCAGCAGCTTATTCACAGGGGGGCATGCTTTCTTT. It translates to CASSLFTGGHAFF.